This T cell receptor beta chain was obtained from a study of T cells in tuberculosis. About the research overall: CD1B tetramers identified T cells specific for mycobacterial lipid GMM. This South African cohort compared adolescents with or without latent tuberculosis against adults with active tuberculosis. Whole-study results and caveats: Classification accuracy was around 85% (AUROC around 0.9) with the GMM-specific repertoire.

TCRdb keeps only in-frame clones here, not all; method: immunoSEQ multiplex PCR. Of more than 35,000 clones listed, about 94% are singletons. For this clone: Its antigen is still unknown.

Germline V gene lookup returns CDR1 KGHSH and CDR2 LQKENI. The germline V and J ends were trimmed by 0 bases and 4 bases, with 13 bases remaining between them. CDR3 length: 16 residues. Sequences were obtained from PBMCs. This rearrangement joins TRBV18 to TRBJ2-1, with D perhaps TRBD1 (7 bases). The source of this sequence is a donor between 10 and 35 years old with latent tuberculosis or without tuberculosis infection. Some clones in this sample may be carry-over from other donors' samples. CDR3 coding DNA: TGTGCCAGCTCACCACCGGAGGGGGCGCGGTACAATGAGCAGTTCTTC. Its protein product is CASSPPEGARYNEQFF.